This paragraph reports one TCR beta chain. Its antigen is undetermined. The CDR3 end is not reached by the read, which stops 3 residues before it; the germline J gene fills it in. At the DNA level, this CDR3 is encoded by other sequences in the same sample as well. Blood came from CVID subjects not ill and not taking immunomodulatory or immunosuppressive medication. Donors gave roughly 5 to 8 ml heparinized peripheral whole blood. This entry belongs to a study of T cell clonality in common variable immunodeficiency. This CDR3 contains 14 residues. Trimming took 1 base from V and 2 from J, leaving 5 bases between them. In germline, CDR1 is SEHNR, CDR2 FQNEAQ (reference sequence). Equal genomic DNA amounts from CVID and control samples were sequenced. The assay was immunoSEQ multiplex PCR, and TCRdb's table has in-frame clones only and misses some. The sample lists around 14,000 clones, none appearing once, the ten largest making up roughly 8.1%.

Findings and caveats of the study: Reportedly, TCR beta sequences from common variable immunodeficiency showed fewer deletions and N-nucleotide insertions.

This chain uses TRBV7-9 with TRBJ2-2; D gene unclear. Sequenced: peripheral blood mononuclear cells. This clonotype was sampled from a human donor with common variable immunodeficiency. The CDR3 sequence is CASSLGGNTGELFF. Partial CDR3 DNA: TGTGCCAGCAGCTTAGGCGGAAACACCGGGGAG.